One and the same sample provided the 30 T cell receptor beta chains below, sequenced in a study of OX40 agonist ivuxolimab in advanced cancers. Libraries were constructed by the immunoSEQ multiplex PCR assay. TCRdb retrieved this table from immuneACCESS and kept in-frame rearrangements only. Not all clones are present; in checked studies, unresolved V genes account for under half, and no reason is known for the remainder. This sample gives about 20,000 clones in total; over 75% of them show up just once. Of the sample, approximately 15% falls within the top ten clones. This sample comprised CD4+ or CD8+ T cells sorted from blood, obtained in a trial of the OX40 agonist ivuxolimab. Receptor source: an adult with an advanced solid tumor such as melanoma, head and neck, liver or kidney cancer.

This clone was observed a handful of times. The chain is built from TRBV21-1 and TRBJ2-1. TRBV21-1 is termed a pseudogene. CDR3 length equals 14 residues. The chain's CDR3 is CAEYGGPTLNEQFF. DNA for the CDR3: TGTGCCGAGTATGGGGGGCCCACCTTAAATGAGCAGTTCTTC.

The chain links TRBV5-4 to TRBJ2-7; 13 bases are shared with TRBD2. With 3 bases clipped from V and 5 bases from J, the junction kept 2 bases outside the gene matches. The CDR3 has 14 amino acids. Germline values: CDR1 SGHNT, CDR2 YYREEE (reference sequence). As DNA, the CDR3 is TGTGCCAGCAGCTCCGGGACTAGCGGGGACGAGCAGTACTTC. This sequence encodes CASSSGTSGDEQYF. The full variable domain, its missing parts supplied by reference TRBV5-4 and TRBJ2-7, is ETGVTQSPTHLIKTRGQQVTLRCSSQSGHNTVSWYQQALGQGPQFIFQYYREEENGRGNFPPRFSGLQFPNYSSELNVNALELDDSALYLCASSSGTSGDEQYFGPGTRLTVT.

This clone is labeled as medium-sized (0.01 to 0.1%). The rearrangement links TRBV27 to TRBJ1-1, with D maybe TRBD1 (6 bases). The CDR3 is 12 amino acids. Germline assignment: CDR1 MNHEY and CDR2 SMNVEV (reference sequence). V lost 5 bases and J lost 6, with 10 bases in between. In DNA, the CDR3 is TGTGCCAGCAGTACTACAGGGTCTGAAGCTTTCTTT. It translates to CASSTTGSEAFF.

This clone was seen more than once but under ten times. For the CDR3, the DNA is TGTGCCAGCAGTGATTCAGACAGCTACAATCAGCCCCAGCATTTT. Translated, it gives CASSDSDSYNQPQHF. The V gene is TRBV25-1, the J gene TRBJ1-5; D might be TRBD1 (5 bases). CDR1 and CDR2 (germline): MGHDK, SYGVNS. This CDR3 is built from 15 residues. V lost 3 bases and J lost 3, with 12 bases in between. The full variable domain, rest sourced from reference TRBV25-1 and TRBJ1-5, is EADIYQTPRYLVIGTGKKITLECSQTMGHDKMYWYQQDPGMELHLIHYSYGVNSTEKGDLSSESTVSRIRTEHFPLTLESARPSHTSQYLCASSDSDSYNQPQHFGDGTRLSIL.

The genes are TRBV7-8 and TRBJ1-5; no clear D gene. This CDR3 spans 14 amino acids. With 4 bases removed from V and 2 bases from J, the gap between germline ends came to 9 bases. Germline V gene data show CDR1 as SGHVS and CDR2 as FQNEAQ. The DNA of the CDR3 is TGTGCCAGCAGCTACCCCGGGGGCAATCAGCCCCAGCATTTT. Protein product: CASSYPGGNQPQHF.

This chain uses TRBV6-5 with TRBJ1-1; possible D gene TRBD1, 6 bases. From germline, CDR1 is MNHEY and CDR2 SVGAGI. This CDR3 spans 13 amino acids. The V end was cut by 6 bases, the J end by 2 bases, with 10 bases between. The CDR3 DNA reads TGTGCCAGCAGACCTGGGACAAACACTGAAGCTTTCTTT. Protein: CASRPGTNTEAFF.

This chain connects TRBV5-6 to TRBJ1-2, with D maybe TRBD1 (5 bases). V was clipped by 5 bases and J by 13 bases, with 18 bases between them. Germline CDR1 SGHDT, CDR2 YYEEEE. This CDR3 has 12 residues. CDR3 sequence reads: CASSPGRADVTF. CDR3 DNA sequence: TGTGCCAGCAGTCCGGGACGAGCGGATGTCACCTTC.

CDR3 in amino acids: CASSTTGEQYF. In nucleotides, the CDR3 is TGTGCCAGCAGCACAACAGGGGAGCAGTACTTC. The chain links TRBV7-9 to TRBJ2-7, with D perhaps TRBD1 (6 bases). Deletions cut 5 bases from V and 7 bases from J, with 9 bases between. From germline, CDR1 is SEHNR and CDR2 FQNEAQ (reference sequence). CDR3 length: 11 residues.

This clone was found a few times. V is TRBV5-6 and J is TRBJ2-5, with 9 positions matching TRBD1. Trimming took 4 bases from V and 1 from J; bases not matched to a gene: 8. CDR1 is SGHDT and CDR2 is YYEEEE in the germline V gene. This CDR3 has 16 residues. The CDR3 is CASSPLWTGVQETQYF. CDR3 coding DNA: TGTGCCAGCAGCCCTTTATGGACAGGGGTCCAAGAGACCCAGTACTTC.

This clone was observed a few times. This chain links TRBV7-8 with TRBJ2-1; unclear D gene. Germline CDR1 reads SGHVS; CDR2 reads FQNEAQ. The CDR3 totals 15 residues. Trimming removed 10 bases from V and 0 bases from J, with 16 bases in between. DNA of the CDR3: TGTGCCACATACCCCCAGGTGAGCTCCTACAATGAGCAGTTCTTC. This translates into CATYPQVSSYNEQFF.

This clone was recorded a few times. This chain links TRBV7-2 with TRBJ2-4; D is unclear. The CDR3 has 16 residues. Germline values: CDR1 SGHTA, CDR2 FQGNSA. Trimming stripped 7 bases from V and 3 bases from J, with 19 bases between. The DNA for the CDR3 is TGTGCCAGCACCCCTGACGCCAAGAAGGGCAAAAACATTCAGTACTTC. Amino acid sequence: CASTPDAKKGKNIQYF.

This chain connects TRBV7-6 to TRBJ2-3; D tentatively reads TRBD1 or TRBD2 (6 bases each). This CDR3 has 15 residues. The V gene lost 4 bases and the J gene lost 2 bases, with 13 bases spanning the gap. In germline, CDR1 is SGHVS, CDR2 FNYEAQ. This CDR3 reads CASSWGASATDTQYF. The CDR3 nucleotides read TGTGCCAGCAGCTGGGGGGCTTCCGCCACAGATACGCAGTATTTT.

The genes are TRBV5-6 and TRBJ2-1; D ambiguous. CDR3 length: 11 residues. Trimming left V 0 bases short and J 6 bases short, with 1 base between. Germline CDR1 and CDR2: SGHDT and YYEEEE. The CDR3: CASSLGNEQFF. In nucleotides, the CDR3 is TGTGCCAGCAGCTTGGGCAATGAGCAGTTCTTC.

This clone was recorded only once. The chain links TRBV5-1 to TRBJ2-5; 8 bases are shared with TRBD1. With 9 bases clipped from V and 0 bases from J, the junction kept 13 bases outside the gene matches. Germline loops: CDR1 SGHRS, CDR2 YFSETQ. The CDR3 length is 16 residues. CDR3 nucleotide sequence: TGCGCCACCCAGCCCGGGACAGGCGCGTACCAAGAGACCCAGTACTTC. Protein: CATQPGTGAYQETQYF. Drawing the rest from reference TRBV5-1 and TRBJ2-5, the complete variable domain is KAGVTQTPRYLIKTRGQQVTLSCSPISGHRSVSWYQQTPGQGLQFLFEYFSETQRNKGNFPGRFSGRQFSNSRSEMNVSTLELGDSALYLCATQPGTGAYQETQYFGPGTRLLVL.

The chain recombines TRBV30 with TRBJ2-1, with 12 bases matching TRBD2. The germline V gene has CDR1 GTSNPN and CDR2 SVGIG (reference sequence). V lost 1 base to trimming and J lost 12 bases; unmatched junction nucleotides: 7. The CDR3 loop spans 14 amino acids. CDR3 region: CAWSASGLAGRQFF. CDR3 sequence (DNA): TGTGCCTGGAGTGCCTCCGGACTAGCGGGGAGGCAGTTCTTC.

This chain links TRBV6-5 with TRBJ1-2, with TRBD1 matching 9 bases. V dropped 2 bases and J dropped 6; count of bases not matched to a gene: 4. The CDR3 runs 14 residues. Per the germline V gene, CDR1 is MNHEY and CDR2 is SVGAGI. CDR3 amino acids: CASSYNRGQNGYTF. CDR3 coding DNA: TGTGCCAGCAGTTACAACAGGGGGCAGAATGGCTACACCTTC.

The gene calls are TRBV7-3 and TRBJ2-7; 7 bases map to TRBD2. Germline V gene data show CDR1 as SGHTA and CDR2 as FQGTGA. The CDR3 covers 14 residues. The ends lost 2 bases at V and 3 bases at J; junction bases unmatched: 4. The CDR3 DNA sequence: TGTGCCAGCAGCTTAGCCAGCGGGGACTACGAGCAGTACTTC. Amino acid sequence: CASSLASGDYEQYF.

CDR3 bases: TGCGCCAGCAGCCAAGCGGGGCTTCGGAGCACAGATACGCAGTATTTT. It is translated as CASSQAGLRSTDTQYF. V and J are TRBV4-3 and TRBJ2-3; D assignment may be TRBD1 or TRBD2 (5 bases each). V lost 1 base to trimming and J lost 0 bases, with 11 bases between them. Germline V gene lookup returns CDR1 LGHNA and CDR2 YSLEER. The CDR3 extends over 16 amino acids.

The chain is built from TRBV6-6 and TRBJ1-5, with a tentative D call TRBD1 (6 bases). CDR1 and CDR2 (germline): MNHNY, SVGAGI (reference sequence). CDR3 length: 11 residues. V dropped 11 bases and J dropped 3 bases, with 8 bases sitting between them. CDR3 in amino acids: CAGGLNQPQHF. CDR3 DNA sequence: TGTGCCGGGGGGCTCAATCAGCCCCAGCATTTT.

The chain has TRBV7-7 and TRBJ2-3, with 13 bases fitting TRBD2. Germline CDR1 is SSHAT and CDR2 is FNYEAQ (reference sequence). This CDR3 region has 19 residues. V lost 1 base and J lost 0; bases outside the gene matches: 7. The DNA of the CDR3 is TGTGCCAGCAGCTTAGGGGGACTAGCGGGGTCCTCGAGCACAGATACGCAGTATTTT. This gives the protein CASSLGGLAGSSSTDTQYF.

This chain links TRBV7-9 with TRBJ2-2, with TRBD1 as a possible D gene (7 bases). Germline CDR1 is SEHNR and CDR2 is FQNEAQ (reference sequence). The CDR3 totals 16 residues. The germline V and J ends were trimmed by 6 bases and 5 bases, with 19 bases remaining between them. The CDR3, as DNA: TGTGCCAGCAGTTCCCCGCGGGCAGGGGGGACCGGGGAGCTGTTTTTT. This codes for CASSSPRAGGTGELFF.

This clone was counted only a few times. This chain joins TRBV6-5 and TRBJ2-3; no clear D gene. This CDR3 spans 12 amino acids. Germline CDR1 reads MNHEY; CDR2 reads SVGAGI. The V and J ends lost 2 bases and 9 bases respectively, with 9 bases between them. Here the CDR3 reads CASSYGPGTQYF. CDR3 bases: TGTGCCAGCAGTTACGGTCCGGGCACGCAGTATTTT.

This clone has a single count. The V and J genes are TRBV18 and TRBJ1-3; perhaps TRBD1 as D (6 bases). The CDR3 has 18 residues. Germline V gives CDR1 KGHSH, CDR2 LQKENI. V lost 1 base and J lost 0, with 16 bases in between. The CDR3 DNA reads as TGTGCCAGCTCACCACGGGATCAAGCCAGGGGCTCTGGAAACACCATATATTTT. Translating it yields CASSPRDQARGSGNTIYF.

The chain carries TRBV9 and TRBJ2-3; D ambiguous. This CDR3 is built from 13 residues. Trimming stripped 0 bases from V and 10 bases from J, with 12 bases between. CDR1 SGDLS and CDR2 YYNGEE come from the germline V gene. CDR3 nucleotide sequence: TGTGCCAGCAGCGTAGGCGGTGAGGATCCGCAGTATTTT. Translated, it gives CASSVGGEDPQYF.

The genes are TRBV9 and TRBJ2-1; tentatively, D is TRBD1 or TRBD2 (7 bases each). Trimming removed 3 bases from V and 0 bases from J, with 13 bases in between. This CDR3 has 16 amino acids. Germline lookup yields CDR1 SGDLS and CDR2 YYNGEE. The CDR3 sequence: CASSGRGGSSYNEQFF. The CDR3 DNA sequence: TGTGCCAGCAGCGGCAGGGGGGGCAGCTCCTACAATGAGCAGTTCTTC.

Turning to this clone: One junction end disagrees with the germline gene, perhaps due to a read error. The gene calls are TRBV19 and TRBJ2-5; TRBD2 might be the D (6 bases). Per germline, CDR1 LNHDA and CDR2 SQIVND (reference sequence). There are 13 residues in the CDR3. DNA for the CDR3: TGTGCCAGTAGTATAGGGGACTTAGGGACCCAATACTTC. Translating it yields CASSIGDLGTQYF.

The chain couples TRBV18 to TRBJ2-7, with a weak D call TRBD1 (6 bases). The CDR3 runs to 14 residues. Germline CDR1 KGHSH, CDR2 LQKENI. Between the trimmed V and J ends, which lost 5 bases and 2 bases, there was a span of 13 bases. CDR3 sequence reads: CASSTTGATYEQYF. The CDR3 coding sequence is TGTGCCAGCTCAACGACAGGAGCTACCTACGAGCAGTACTTC.

This clone showed up just a few times. This rearrangement joins TRBV7-6 to TRBJ1-6; possible D gene TRBD1, 6 bases. Germline CDR1 reads SGHVS; CDR2 reads FNYEAQ. The V end was cut by 5 bases, the J end by 8 bases, with 16 bases between. CDR3 length: 15 amino acids. The CDR3 nucleotides read TGTGCCAGCAGCCCAACCACAGGGTGGGATTCACCCCTCCACTTT. Protein product: CASSPTTGWDSPLHF.

The table lists this clone with a few counts. This chain joins TRBV27 and TRBJ2-7; 9 bases align to TRBD1. The CDR3 totals 16 residues. V shed 5 bases and J 4 bases; nucleotides not matched to a gene: 12. Per germline, CDR1 MNHEY and CDR2 SMNVEV (reference sequence). CDR3: CASSTKTGGRFYEQYF. The CDR3 DNA reads TGTGCCAGCAGTACCAAGACAGGGGGGAGGTTTTACGAGCAGTACTTC.

V usage is TRBV9 and J usage is TRBJ2-5; 10 nucleotides match TRBD2. The trim removed 0 bases at V and 5 bases at J, leaving 10 bases unmatched. This CDR3 comprises 17 residues. Germline assignment: CDR1 SGDLS and CDR2 YYNGEE. The CDR3 is CASSVESGGGLRETQYF. In nucleotides, the CDR3 is TGTGCCAGCAGCGTAGAGAGCGGGGGGGGGTTGCGGGAGACCCAGTACTTC.